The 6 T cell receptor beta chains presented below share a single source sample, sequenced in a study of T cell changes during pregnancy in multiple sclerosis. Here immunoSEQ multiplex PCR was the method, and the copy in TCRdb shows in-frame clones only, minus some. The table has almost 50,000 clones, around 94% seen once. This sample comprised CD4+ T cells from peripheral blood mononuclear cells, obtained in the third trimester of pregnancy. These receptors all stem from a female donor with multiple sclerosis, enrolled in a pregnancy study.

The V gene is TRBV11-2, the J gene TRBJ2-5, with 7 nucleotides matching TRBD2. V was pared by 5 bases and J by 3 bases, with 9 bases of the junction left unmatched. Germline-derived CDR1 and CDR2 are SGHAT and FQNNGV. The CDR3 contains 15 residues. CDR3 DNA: TGTGCCAGCAGCCTCCTACTCGGGACTAAAGAGACCCAGTACTTC. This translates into CASSLLLGTKETQYF.

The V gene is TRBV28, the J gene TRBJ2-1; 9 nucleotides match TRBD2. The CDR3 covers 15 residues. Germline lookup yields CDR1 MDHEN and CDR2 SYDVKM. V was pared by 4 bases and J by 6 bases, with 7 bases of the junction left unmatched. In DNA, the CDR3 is TGTGCCAGCAGTTCCATAGCGGGAGTTGGCAATGAGCAGTTCTTC. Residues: CASSSIAGVGNEQFF.

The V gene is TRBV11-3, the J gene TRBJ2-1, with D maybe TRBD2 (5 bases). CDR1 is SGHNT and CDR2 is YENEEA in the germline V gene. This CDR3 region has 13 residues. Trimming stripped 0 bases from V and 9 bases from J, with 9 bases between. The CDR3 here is CASSLEEGGEQFF. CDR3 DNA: TGTGCCAGCAGCTTAGAGGAAGGAGGTGAGCAGTTCTTC.

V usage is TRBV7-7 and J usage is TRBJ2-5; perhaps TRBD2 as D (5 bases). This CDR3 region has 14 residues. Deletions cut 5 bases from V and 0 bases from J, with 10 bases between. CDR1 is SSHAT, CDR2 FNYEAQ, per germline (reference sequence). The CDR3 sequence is CASSLGLNQETQYF. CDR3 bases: TGTGCCAGCAGCCTTGGACTGAACCAAGAGACCCAGTACTTC.

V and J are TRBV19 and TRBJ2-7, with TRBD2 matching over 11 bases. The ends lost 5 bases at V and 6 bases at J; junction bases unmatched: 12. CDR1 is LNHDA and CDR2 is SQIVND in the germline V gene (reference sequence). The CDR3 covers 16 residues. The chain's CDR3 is CASSGRSGRANPEQYF. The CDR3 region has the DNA TGTGCCAGTAGTGGACGTAGCGGGAGGGCCAACCCCGAGCAGTACTTC.

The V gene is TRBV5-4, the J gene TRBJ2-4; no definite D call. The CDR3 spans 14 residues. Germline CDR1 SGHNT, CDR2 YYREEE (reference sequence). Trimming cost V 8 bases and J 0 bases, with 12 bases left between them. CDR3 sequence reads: CASSSELAKNIQYF. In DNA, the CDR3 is TGTGCCAGTAGTTCCGAGTTAGCCAAAAACATTCAGTACTTC.